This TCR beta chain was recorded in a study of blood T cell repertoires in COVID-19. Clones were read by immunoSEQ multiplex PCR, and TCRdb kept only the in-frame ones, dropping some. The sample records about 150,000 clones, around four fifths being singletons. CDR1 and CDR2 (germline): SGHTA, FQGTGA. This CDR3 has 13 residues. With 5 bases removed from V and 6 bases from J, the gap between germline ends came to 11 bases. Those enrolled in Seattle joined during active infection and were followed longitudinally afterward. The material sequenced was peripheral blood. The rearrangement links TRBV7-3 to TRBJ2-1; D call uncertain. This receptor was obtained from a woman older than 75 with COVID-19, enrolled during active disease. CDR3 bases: TGTGCCAGCAGCCCCTTGGGCCCCAATGAGCAGTTCTTC. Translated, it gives CASSPLGPNEQFF.